The present T cell receptor (beta chain) was sequenced within a study of shared clonotypes between healthy human individuals. Sequenced by immunoSEQ multiplex PCR; TCRdb stores in-frame clones only, minus some. The data show about 1.1 million clones, around three quarters seen once. Germline V gene data show CDR1 as MDHEN and CDR2 as SYDVKM. Trimming at V came to 5 bases and at J to 7 bases, leaving 5 bases not matched to a gene. CDR3 length: 13 residues. The chain joins TRBV28 to TRBJ1-2; 9 nucleotides align to TRBD1. Sequencing input: memory CD4+ T cells from PBMCs. Subset defined: CD45RA-negative fraction. The sequence was collected from a man in his late teens or twenties in good health. Some clones in this sample may be carry-over from other donors' samples. The CDR3 DNA follows: TGTGCCAGCAGTGGGGGGACAGGGCCTGGCTACACCTTC. Translating it yields CASSGGTGPGYTF.